The 25 T cell receptor beta chains below come from one sample, sequenced in a study of T cell clonality in common variable immunodeficiency. Their antigen targets remain unknown. Notes on the study in general: Fewer deletions and N-nucleotide insertions were reportedly seen in common variable immunodeficiency TCR beta sequences.

Produced via immunoSEQ multiplex PCR; TCRdb's table is partial and in-frame only. This sample has tens of thousands of clones, each found more than once. The sample consisted of peripheral blood mononuclear cells. These receptors were taken from a human donor with common variable immunodeficiency.

This clone was counted only a few times. The DNA read from the CDR3 is TGTGCCAGCAGGTTAACGTTTCGGGGCAATCAGCCC. Translation gives CASRLTFRGNQP. The complete CDR3 sequence is CASRLTFRGNQPQHF. The J gene is TRBJ1-5, the V gene TRBV6-2 or TRBV6-3; no clear D. From the germline J gene comes the end of the CDR3, since the read stops 3 residues before it. This CDR3 contains 15 residues. V was shortened by 6 bases and J by 2 bases, with 14 bases between the two germline ends. CDR1 MNHEY and CDR2 SVGEGT come from the germline V gene.

This clone was observed a handful of times. The observed sequence ends 3 residues before the CDR3 terminus, with the missing tail filled in from the germline J gene. The gene calls are TRBV19 and TRBJ2-3; tentative D call: TRBD2 (5 bases). This CDR3 region has 15 residues. The ends were cut back, 3 bases at V and 2 bases at J, with 12 bases in the middle. Germline V gene data show CDR1 as LNHDA and CDR2 as SQIVND (reference sequence). The part of the CDR3 DNA that was read is TGTGCCAGTAGTATTGAGGGTCAACACACAGATACG. Its protein is CASSIEGQHTDT. The CDR3, in full, reads CASSIEGQHTDTQYF.

Ten or more counts support this clone. Sequencing ends 3 residues short of the CDR3 end; the germline J gene provides the rest. This sequence joins TRBV5-1 and TRBJ2-3; tentative D call: TRBD2 (6 bases). The V and J ends lost 4 bases and 6 bases respectively, with 24 bases between them. Germline assignment: CDR1 SGHRS and CDR2 YFSETQ. The CDR3 runs to 17 residues. CDR3 in amino acids: CASSPGDSIPHSDTQYF. The sequenced CDR3 bases are TGCGCCAGCAGCCCGGGGGACTCTATACCACACAGTGATACG.

A note on this clone: The read falls 3 residues short of the CDR3 end, and the missing part is taken from the germline J gene. V usage is TRBV7-2 and J usage is TRBJ1-5; D is unclear. The CDR3 has 14 amino acids. V shed 5 bases and J shed 2 bases, with 10 bases lying between them. Germline V gene data show CDR1 as SGHTA and CDR2 as FQGNSA. CDR3 sequence: CASSATWGNQPQHF. The CDR3 bases that were read are TGTGCCAGCAGCGCGACTTGGGGCAATCAGCCC.

This clone was counted only a few times. The read is 3 residues too short to cover the CDR3 end, so that end is filled in from the germline J gene. This chain uses TRBV2 with TRBJ2-4; D is possibly TRBD1 (5 bases). The CDR3 loop spans 15 amino acids. Germline V lookup: CDR1 SNHLY, CDR2 FYNNEI. Trimming removed 8 bases from V and 2 bases from J, with 16 bases in between. The sequenced CDR3 bases are TGTGCCAGCTCGTGGGGCAGTCGGCCCAAAAACATT. This encodes CASSWGSRPKNI. The complete CDR3 reads CASSWGSRPKNIQYF.

At least ten counts were recorded for this clone. The CDR3 DNA, read in part, is TGTGCCAGCAGCTTAGCGGGGGGGGTAACCTACGAG. Its translation: CASSLAGGVTYE. The entire CDR3 protein reads CASSLAGGVTYEQYF. J is TRBJ2-7 and V is TRBV7-2; 7 nucleotides match TRBD2. Sequencing ends 3 residues short of the CDR3 end; the germline J gene provides the rest. The CDR3 spans 15 residues. With V trimmed by 0 bases and J by 2 bases, 4 bases remained unmatched. Germline-derived CDR1 and CDR2 are SGHTA and FQGNSA.

This clone has only a few counts. The CDR3 extends 3 residues past the end of the read, so its final part is completed from the germline J gene. V usage is TRBV19 and J usage is TRBJ2-1; D is unclear. This CDR3 has 14 amino acids. Germline V gene lookup returns CDR1 LNHDA and CDR2 SQIVND (reference sequence). The ends were cut back, 5 bases at V and 1 base at J, with 9 bases in the middle. CDR3 sequence reads: CASSEKASYNEQFF. The sequenced CDR3 bases are TGTGCCAGTAGTGAGAAGGCTTCCTACAATGAG.

This clone came up a few times. The read falls 3 residues short of the CDR3 end, and the missing part is taken from the germline J gene. V gene TRBV7-8 combines with J gene TRBJ2-1; D is unclear. Per the germline V gene, CDR1 is SGHVS and CDR2 is FQNEAQ. The ends were cut back, 1 base at V and 6 bases at J, with 7 bases in the middle. The CDR3 extends over 13 amino acids. CDR3 DNA (partial): TGTGCCAGCAGCTTAGGTTACGGCAATGAG. This gives the protein CASSLGYGNE. The whole CDR3 sequence reads CASSLGYGNEQFF.

On this clone itself: The read gets to within 3 residues of the CDR3 end, and the germline J gene fills in the rest. The chain joins TRBV6-9 to TRBJ1-6, with D possibly TRBD1 on 5 matching bases. The germline V and J ends were trimmed by 6 bases and 9 bases, with 18 bases remaining between them. The CDR3 is 15 residues long. Germline CDR1 reads MNHGY; CDR2 reads SVAAGI. Here the CDR3 reads CASRGAEEFGSPLHF. CDR3 bases read: TGTGCCAGCAGAGGGGCAGAGGAGTTCGGTTCACCC.

Details on this clone: Read sequence stops 3 residues before the CDR3 end, and the germline J gene provides the missing end. The chain is built from TRBV16 and TRBJ2-1; 9 bases are shared with TRBD2. CDR1 is KGHSY and CDR2 is FQNENV in the germline V gene. J lost 7 bases, V lost 4 bases, and 8 bases had no gene match. The CDR3 spans 15 residues. CDR3 residues: CASSPRGGPGNEQFF. The sequenced CDR3 bases are TGTGCCAGCAGCCCGCGGGGGGGGCCGGGGAATGAG.

In its sample, this clone was seen many times. The read halts 3 residues ahead of the CDR3 end, with the missing end drawn from the germline J gene. The gene calls are TRBV5-4 and TRBJ1-1, with 9 bases identical to TRBD1. The CDR3 totals 15 residues. The trim removed 6 bases at V and 7 bases at J, leaving 13 bases unmatched. Germline CDR1 reads SGHNT; CDR2 reads YYREEE (reference sequence). The CDR3: CASTHRGTGSIEAFF. CDR3 DNA (partial): TGTGCCAGCACCCACCGGGGGACAGGGAGCATTGAA.

This clone was counted at least ten times. The read terminates 3 residues ahead of where the CDR3 ends, so the germline J gene completes it. V and J are TRBV20-1 and TRBJ2-3; no firm D call. This CDR3 region has 13 residues. Per the germline V gene, CDR1 is DFQATT and CDR2 is SNEGSKA (reference sequence). V was cut by 1 base and J by 0 bases, with 5 bases left in between. Incomplete CDR3 DNA: TGCAGTGCTAGAGCCTTTAGCACAGATACG. Translation gives CSARAFSTDT. The CDR3 reads in full as CSARAFSTDTQYF.

This clone was counted between two and nine times. The sequenced part of the CDR3 DNA is TGTGCCAGCTCACCCGCGCGACAGACCCACTACAATGAG. The encoded protein is CASSPARQTHYNE. From start to end, the CDR3 is CASSPARQTHYNEQFF. V and J are TRBV18 and TRBJ2-1, with D maybe TRBD1 (5 bases). The CDR3 is cut off 3 residues early in the read; its end comes from the germline J gene. Germline V gene lookup returns CDR1 KGHSH and CDR2 LQKENI. The V and J ends lost 3 bases and 3 bases respectively, with 15 bases between them. The CDR3 runs to 16 residues. Combining the CDR3 with reference TRBV18 and TRBJ2-1 gives the whole variable domain NAGVMQNPRHLVRRRGQEARLRCSPMKGHSHVYWYRQLPEEGLKFMVYLQKENIIDESGMPKERFSAEFPKEGPSILRIQQVVRGDSAAYFCASSPARQTHYNEQFFGPGTRLTVL.

This clone was recorded a few times. The CDR3 is cut off 3 residues early in the read; its end comes from the germline J gene. The chain has TRBV7-6 and TRBJ1-4; 8 bases are a match to TRBD1. V gave up 2 bases and J gave up 8 bases; unmatched junction bases: 10. This CDR3 spans 16 amino acids. Germline V gene lookup returns CDR1 SGHVS and CDR2 FNYEAQ. CDR3 protein: CASSLRAGTGGEKLFF. CDR3 DNA (partial): TGTGCCAGCAGCTTAAGGGCCGGGACAGGCGGGGAAAAA. Supplemented by reference TRBV7-6 and TRBJ1-4, the full variable domain reads GAGVSQSPRYKVTKRGQDVALRCDPISGHVSLYWYRQALGQGPEFLTYFNYEAQQDKSGLPNDRFSAERPEGSISTLTIQRTEQRDSAMYRCASSLRAGTGGEKLFFGSGTQLSVL.

This clone was counted ten times or more. The observed sequence ends 3 residues before the CDR3 terminus, with the missing tail filled in from the germline J gene. The chain joins TRBV18 to TRBJ2-5, with D perhaps TRBD1 (6 bases). This CDR3 spans 14 amino acids. Germline V gives CDR1 KGHSH, CDR2 LQKENI. Trimming took off 4 bases at V and 0 bases at J, with 9 bases between the two ends. CDR3 DNA (partial): TGTGCCAGCTCACTGAGACAGGACCAAGAGACC. Encoded protein: CASSLRQDQET. The whole CDR3 region reads CASSLRQDQETQYF.

This clone was seen many times. The read gets to within 3 residues of the CDR3 end, and the germline J gene fills in the rest. This chain joins TRBV19 and TRBJ2-1; perhaps TRBD1 as D (5 bases). Germline loops: CDR1 LNHDA, CDR2 SQIVND (reference sequence). Trimming removed 4 bases from V and 7 bases from J, with 17 bases in between. The CDR3 loop spans 15 amino acids. The sequenced CDR3 bases are TGTGCCAGTAGTACCCAGGGCCGACTTGGTAATGAG. Its protein product is CASSTQGRLGNE. The full CDR3 reads CASSTQGRLGNEQFF.

Details on this clone: The read falls 3 residues short of the CDR3 end, and the missing part is taken from the germline J gene. This chain uses TRBV7-2 with TRBJ2-7, with no clear D. Trimming left V 5 bases short and J 0 bases short, with 11 bases between. Germline values: CDR1 SGHTA, CDR2 FQGNSA. The length of the CDR3 is 14 residues. The part of the CDR3 DNA that was read is TGTGCCAGCAGCGCCCAACAGAGCTCCTACGAG. It yields the protein CASSAQQSSYE. The whole CDR3 region reads CASSAQQSSYEQYF.

A note on this clone: The read falls 3 residues short of the CDR3 end, and the missing part is taken from the germline J gene. The V gene is TRBV5-6, the J gene TRBJ2-7; 7 positions agree with TRBD1. Germline V CDR1 and CDR2: SGHDT, YYEEEE. The CDR3 is 15 amino acids. V lost 3 bases and J lost 3; bases outside the gene matches: 9. CDR3 sequence reads: CASSSSGTEYYEQYF. The DNA read from the CDR3 is TGTGCCAGCAGCTCTTCCGGGACAGAGTACTACGAG. The full variable domain, its missing parts supplied by reference TRBV5-6 and TRBJ2-7, is DAGVTQSPTHLIKTRGQQVTLRCSPKSGHDTVSWYQQALGQGPQFIFQYYEEEERQRGNFPDRFSGHQFPNYSSELNVNALLLGDSALYLCASSSSGTEYYEQYFGPGTRLTVT.

The sample holds many counts of this clone. Coverage ceases 3 residues before the CDR3 finishes, and the germline J gene fills in the end. The chain links TRBV7-9 to TRBJ2-4, with D uncertain. Germline CDR1 SEHNR, CDR2 FQNEAQ (reference sequence). The CDR3 consists of 11 residues. V lost 4 bases and J lost 8, with 6 bases in between. CDR3 DNA (partial): TGTGCCAGCAGCTATCTAGACATT. Amino acid sequence: CASSYLDI. The entire CDR3 is CASSYLDIQYF.

This clone was counted at least ten times. The read ends 3 residues before the CDR3 terminus; that terminus is restored from the germline J gene. The chain recombines TRBV5-1 with TRBJ2-3; D possibly corresponds to TRBD1 (5 bases). The CDR3 spans 16 residues. Germline lookup yields CDR1 SGHRS and CDR2 YFSETQ. V lost 4 bases, J lost 2 bases, and 17 bases lay in between. Here the CDR3 reads CASSEVRAGPTDTQYF. CDR3 DNA (partial): TGCGCCAGCAGCGAGGTTCGCGCAGGGCCCACAGATACG. The variable domain in full, completed from reference TRBV5-1 and TRBJ2-3, reads KAGVTQTPRYLIKTRGQQVTLSCSPISGHRSVSWYQQTPGQGLQFLFEYFSETQRNKGNFPGRFSGRQFSNSRSEMNVSTLELGDSALYLCASSEVRAGPTDTQYFGPGTRLTVL.

The table lists this clone with a few counts. The CDR3 end is not reached by the read, which stops 3 residues before it; the germline J gene fills it in. This chain links TRBV2 with TRBJ1-1; no clear D. Germline V gene sequence: CDR1 SNHLY, CDR2 FYNNEI. The CDR3 extends over 14 amino acids. Between the trimmed V and J ends, which lost 4 bases and 1 base, there was a span of 10 bases. The CDR3 spells CASSVQSTNTEAFF. Partial CDR3 DNA: TGTGCCAGCAGTGTACAGAGCACGAACACTGAA.

This clone was counted at least ten times. The CDR3 end lies 3 residues beyond the end of the read and is filled in from the germline J gene. V usage is TRBV5-1 and J usage is TRBJ1-1, with D tentatively TRBD1 (5 bases). Germline CDR1 reads SGHRS; CDR2 reads YFSETQ. This CDR3 contains 16 residues. V dropped 2 bases and J dropped 3 bases, with 17 bases sitting between them. This CDR3 is CASSFSYPTDYTEAFF. Incomplete CDR3 DNA: TGCGCCAGCAGCTTCTCTTACCCGACAGATTACACTGAA. The complete variable domain, with remaining parts taken from reference TRBV5-1 and TRBJ1-1, reads KAGVTQTPRYLIKTRGQQVTLSCSPISGHRSVSWYQQTPGQGLQFLFEYFSETQRNKGNFPGRFSGRQFSNSRSEMNVSTLELGDSALYLCASSFSYPTDYTEAFFGQGTRLTVV.

In regard to this clone: The CDR3 end is not reached by the read, which stops 3 residues before it; the germline J gene fills it in. The V and J genes are TRBV19 and TRBJ2-3, with 7 bases matching TRBD2. The CDR3 has 14 residues. The J segment lost 4 bases and the V segment lost 7 bases, leaving 8 bases of the junction unmatched. Germline lookup yields CDR1 LNHDA and CDR2 SQIVND (reference sequence). CDR3 protein: CASIDASGADTQYF. CDR3 DNA (partial): TGTGCCAGTATCGATGCTAGCGGCGCAGATACG.

This clone was recorded many times. Incomplete CDR3 DNA: TGTGCCAGCTCGAGGACTAGTTCGTCCACAGATACG. This gives the protein CASSRTSSSTDT. The entire CDR3 is CASSRTSSSTDTQYF. The chain joins TRBV18 to TRBJ2-3, with 7 bases aligning to TRBD2. The read stops 3 residues short of the end of the CDR3; the missing end is completed from the germline J gene. This CDR3 contains 15 residues. Losses at the gene ends were 6 bases for V and 2 bases for J; bases not matched to a gene: 8. Germline V gives CDR1 KGHSH, CDR2 LQKENI.

This clone was seen only a few times. The CDR3 extends 3 residues past the end of the read, so its final part is completed from the germline J gene. V is TRBV7-2 and J is TRBJ2-5, with 12 bases identical to TRBD1. The V gene's germline CDR1 is SGHTA and CDR2 FQGNSA. This CDR3 contains 15 residues. Trimming at V came to 3 bases and at J to 7 bases, leaving 6 bases not matched to a gene. The CDR3 DNA, read in part, is TGTGCCAGCAGCTTGGGGACAGGGGGCGCGGGGACC. As protein: CASSLGTGGAGT. The entire CDR3 protein is CASSLGTGGAGTQYF.